What follows is one T cell receptor beta chain and its context. Time point noted: cycle 4 day 1 (C4D1), after 6 weeks of nivolumab. No patient escaped relapse after autologous stem cell transplantation, and brentuximab vedotin exposure varied. This record comes from a study of PD-1 blockade in classical Hodgkin lymphoma. Generated by immunoSEQ multiplex PCR, the TCRdb table keeps only in-frame clones and is missing some. The sample has tens of thousands of clones, roughly 86% seen once. This CDR3 has 15 amino acids. The V gene lost 6 bases and the J gene lost 4 bases, with 19 bases spanning the gap. Germline V CDR1 and CDR2: MNHNY, SVGAGI (reference sequence).

The TCR comes from a human donor with classical Hodgkin lymphoma. The chain joins TRBV6-6 to TRBJ2-7, with TRBD1 as a possible D gene (5 bases). Sequences were derived from peripheral blood mononuclear cells (PBMCs), sampled before the fourth cycle of nivolumab. Here the CDR3 reads CASSRQGDRTYEQYF. The CDR3 DNA reads TGTGCCAGCAGCCGCCAGGGCGACAGAACATACGAGCAGTACTTC.